These 17 T cell receptor beta chains came from one sample sequenced in a study of OX40 agonist ivuxolimab in advanced cancers. Some clones are missing from TCRdb's copy, which holds only in-frame ones; the method was immunoSEQ multiplex PCR. Of over 45,000 clones in the sample, about 81% were seen once. This specimen consisted of CD4+ or CD8+ T cells sorted from blood, obtained in a trial of the OX40 agonist ivuxolimab. These receptors originate from an adult with an advanced solid tumor such as melanoma, head and neck, liver or kidney cancer.

V is TRBV7-2 and J is TRBJ2-4, with 7 bases matching TRBD1. From germline, CDR1 is SGHTA and CDR2 FQGNSA. The CDR3 covers 16 residues. Germline trimming cut 7 bases from V and 3 bases from J; bases unmatched to any gene: 12. In DNA form, the CDR3 reads TGTGCCAGCAATATACCCCGGCAGGGGGACAAAAACATTCAGTACTTC. This sequence encodes CASNIPRQGDKNIQYF.

This chain links TRBV6-1 with TRBJ1-6; D is unresolved. Deletions cut 1 base from V and 9 bases from J, with 13 bases between. Germline CDR1 reads MNHNS; CDR2 reads SASEGT. The CDR3 spans 15 residues. CDR3 DNA sequence: TGTGCCAGCAGTGAAGGGCAGGCCGGAAGTTCACCCCTCCACTTT. Encoded protein: CASSEGQAGSSPLHF.

The gene calls are TRBV7-2 and TRBJ2-7; 8 nucleotides agree with TRBD1. Germline lookup yields CDR1 SGHTA and CDR2 FQGNSA. Unmatched junction bases numbered 3, after V lost 5 bases and J lost 0 bases. The CDR3 extends over 14 amino acids. The CDR3 DNA follows: TGTGCCAGCAGCCGACAGGGGCCCTCCTACGAGCAGTACTTC. Its translation is CASSRQGPSYEQYF.

J is TRBJ2-5 and V is TRBV18; D is undetermined. Germline V gives CDR1 KGHSH, CDR2 LQKENI. V was shortened by 4 bases and J by 1 base, with 19 bases between the two germline ends. This CDR3 is 17 amino acids long. The CDR3 sequence: CASSRSQRGRGQETQYF. Written as DNA, the CDR3 is TGTGCCAGCTCACGCAGCCAGAGAGGCCGAGGCCAAGAGACCCAGTACTTC. The full variable domain, with the rest looked up from reference TRBV18 and TRBJ2-5, is NAGVMQNPRHLVRRRGQEARLRCSPMKGHSHVYWYRQLPEEGLKFMVYLQKENIIDESGMPKERFSAEFPKEGPSILRIQQVVRGDSAAYFCASSRSQRGRGQETQYFGPGTRLLVL.

The chain recombines TRBV5-6 with TRBJ1-2, with D possibly TRBD1 on 5 matching bases. The CDR3 is made up of 13 amino acids. The ends were cut back, 0 bases at V and 8 bases at J, with 11 bases in the middle. Germline values: CDR1 SGHDT, CDR2 YYEEEE. The CDR3 spells CASSLGEWGGYTF. DNA of the CDR3: TGTGCCAGCAGCTTGGGGGAATGGGGCGGCTACACCTTC.

This clone showed up just a few times. The chain employs TRBV7-9 and TRBJ1-1; weak D call: TRBD1 (5 bases). From germline, CDR1 is SEHNR and CDR2 FQNEAQ (reference sequence). The V and J ends lost 1 base and 11 bases respectively, with 14 bases between them. This CDR3 is built from 13 residues. The CDR3 loop is CASSLGLTATAFF. DNA of the CDR3: TGTGCCAGCAGCTTAGGCCTGACAGCCACCGCTTTCTTT.

V usage is TRBV28 and J usage is TRBJ1-2; no clear D. Trimming shortened V by 5 bases and J by 2 bases, and 6 bases separated the two germline ends. Germline assignment: CDR1 MDHEN and CDR2 SYDVKM. The CDR3 sequence is 12 residues long. The CDR3 DNA follows: TGTGCCAGCAGTGCCCGGAACTATGGCTACACCTTC. Its translation is CASSARNYGYTF.

This rearrangement joins TRBV2 to TRBJ2-7, with D possibly TRBD2 on 5 matching bases. V lost 3 bases and J 6 bases, leaving 12 bases between the germline ends. The CDR3 runs to 13 residues. Looked up from germline, CDR1 is SNHLY and CDR2 is FYNNEI. The chain's CDR3 is CASSDVGAVEQYF. The CDR3 DNA is TGTGCCAGCAGTGATGTTGGAGCGGTCGAGCAGTACTTC.

The rearrangement joins TRBV10-3 to TRBJ2-3, with D perhaps being TRBD1 or TRBD2 (5 bases each). CDR3 size: 13 residues. Germline V gene sequence: CDR1 ENHRY, CDR2 SYGVKD. Trimming removed 8 bases at V and 2 bases at J, with 11 bases between. As DNA, the CDR3 is TGTGCCATCGGGGGTCGACCCACAGATACGCAGTATTTT. Amino acids: CAIGGRPTDTQYF.

The chain employs TRBV5-6 and TRBJ1-4; D uncertain. V gave up 3 bases and J gave up 5 bases, with 23 bases separating them. This CDR3 comprises 18 residues. From germline, CDR1 is SGHDT and CDR2 YYEEEE. CDR3 DNA: TGTGCCAGCAGCTCGGGAGTAGCGGGCTTCTCTGGGAATGAAAAACTGTTTTTT. It encodes CASSSGVAGFSGNEKLFF.

The rearrangement joins TRBV6-5 to TRBJ1-2; the D gene is possibly TRBD1 (5 bases). Germline V lookup: CDR1 MNHEY, CDR2 SVGAGI. This CDR3 is 15 amino acids long. With 6 bases removed from V and 2 bases from J, the gap between germline ends came to 16 bases. The CDR3, as DNA: TGTGCCAGCAGCCAATCCGGTCGGGGGAACTATGGCTACACCTTC. Residues: CASSQSGRGNYGYTF.

The chain is built from TRBV18 and TRBJ2-2, with D maybe TRBD2 (6 bases). V was clipped by 3 bases and J by 7 bases, with 15 bases between them. Germline CDR1 KGHSH, CDR2 LQKENI. The CDR3 is made up of 15 amino acids. The CDR3 sequence is CASSPPTRGNGELFF. The CDR3 DNA sequence: TGTGCCAGCTCACCCCCGACACGGGGGAACGGGGAGCTGTTTTTT.

V usage is TRBV29-1 and J usage is TRBJ1-3; no clear D. Germline-derived CDR1 and CDR2 are SQVTM and ANQGSEA. Trimming removed 0 bases from V and 0 bases from J, with 9 bases in between. The CDR3 covers 15 residues. The CDR3 loop reads CSVEDTPFSGNTIYF. CDR3 nucleotide sequence: TGCAGCGTTGAAGATACGCCGTTCTCTGGAAACACCATATATTTT.

This chain links TRBV28 with TRBJ2-3; D is perhaps TRBD1 (6 bases). Deletions cut 5 bases from V and 0 bases from J, with 21 bases between. Germline assignment: CDR1 MDHEN and CDR2 SYDVKM. The length of the CDR3 is 18 residues. The CDR3 DNA reads as TGTGCCAGCAGTCCACGGACAGCAAAGTTCTCTAGCACAGATACGCAGTATTTT. It encodes CASSPRTAKFSSTDTQYF.

V gene TRBV7-2 combines with J gene TRBJ2-2; no reliable D call. The V end was cut by 1 base, the J end by 1 base, with 13 bases between. The CDR3 runs 17 residues. Germline CDR1 SGHTA, CDR2 FQGNSA. CDR3 amino acids: CASSLDLVKVNTGELFF. The CDR3 DNA reads as TGTGCCAGCAGCTTAGATCTCGTTAAAGTGAACACCGGGGAGCTGTTTTTT.

The rearrangement joins TRBV11-2 to TRBJ2-7; D remains ambiguous. Germline CDR1 is SGHAT and CDR2 is FQNNGV. CDR3 length: 17 amino acids. V gave up 5 bases and J gave up 3 bases, with 23 bases separating them. The CDR3 loop reads CASSPSRLVGRIYEQYF. DNA for the CDR3: TGTGCCAGCAGCCCATCACGCCTGGTCGGAAGGATCTACGAGCAGTACTTC. Combining the CDR3 with reference TRBV11-2 and TRBJ2-7 gives the whole variable domain EAGVAQSPRYKIIEKRQSVAFWCNPISGHATLYWYQQILGQGPKLLIQFQNNGVVDDSQLPKDRFSAERLKGVDSTLKIQPAKLEDSAVYLCASSPSRLVGRIYEQYFGPGTRLTVT.

The chain uses TRBV6-1 and TRBJ1-3, with D unclear. Germline CDR1 and CDR2: MNHNS and SASEGT. The CDR3 runs to 13 residues. V shed 2 bases and J shed 2 bases, with 4 bases lying between them. The CDR3 DNA is TGTGCCAGCAGTGAAAGCCCTGGAAACACCATATATTTT. This gives the protein CASSESPGNTIYF.